Below, one T cell receptor beta chain is given with its context. Its target is not known. Libraries were prepared by immunoSEQ multiplex PCR; TCRdb keeps only in-frame clonotypes and omits some of them. The sample holds about 79,000 clones; about nine tenths are singletons and the top ten take less than 0.35%. The record originates from a study of OX40 agonist ivuxolimab in advanced cancers. For the study at large: Those treated in dose escalation had hepatocellular carcinoma, melanoma, renal cell cancer or head and neck cancer. In three patients, partial responses were observed, one with hepatocellular carcinoma and two with cutaneous melanoma. Study-wide results and caveats: Partial responders dosed at 0.1-3.0 mg/kg displayed clonal expansion ranking among the lowest.

Germline V CDR1 and CDR2: MDHEN, SYDVKM. The length of the CDR3 is 16 residues. Trimming cost V 8 bases and J 0 bases, with 17 bases left between them. On cycle 4 day 1 and cycle 7 day 1, as well as at baseline, blood was sampled. This sequence joins TRBV28 and TRBJ1-3, with TRBD1 as a possible D gene (5 bases). Here the sequenced sample was CD4+ or CD8+ T cells sorted from blood, taken in a trial of the OX40 agonist ivuxolimab. The receptor was isolated from an adult with an advanced solid tumor such as melanoma, head and neck, liver or kidney cancer. The CDR3 region is CASAAPGQLSGNTIYF. In nucleotides, the CDR3 is TGTGCCAGCGCAGCCCCGGGGCAGCTCTCTGGAAACACCATATATTTT.